The 24 T cell receptor beta chains below all came from one sample that was sequenced in a study of read filtering for tumor transcriptome and immune sequencing. Molecular barcoded adaptors covering alpha/delta and beta/gamma chains were used on around 370 ng RNA. MiXCR was run by TCRdb on the reads, yielding one entry per CDR3 protein. The sample holds some 130,000 distinct CDR3 sequences, approximately 13% seen once. The sequencing input was a population of CD138-negative cells sorted from bone marrow. The origin of the receptors is a donor over 35 with multiple myeloma.

This clonotype was observed many times. V usage is TRBV12-3 or TRBV12-4 and J usage is TRBJ2-3; 11 bases align to TRBD2. The CDR3 length is 15 residues. J was trimmed by 6 bases and V by 3 bases; bases with no gene match: 5. This CDR3 reads CASSFLLAGVDTQYF. In DNA, the CDR3 is TGTGCCAGCAGTTTCTTACTAGCGGGAGTGGATACGCAGTATTTT.

Points on this clonotype: It is likely a read error: a sequence one base away is far more abundant. This rearrangement joins TRBV7-3 to TRBJ2-1; no clear D gene. CDR3 length equals 11 residues. Trimming left V 4 bases short and J 10 bases short, with 8 bases between. Germline-derived CDR1 and CDR2 are SGHTA and FQGTGA. CDR3 sequence (DNA): TGTGCCAGCAGCTGGGTCAGGGAGCAGTTCTTC. It yields the protein CASSWVREQFF.

The V gene is TRBV18, the J gene TRBJ1-1, with D uncertain. Germline CDR1 and CDR2: KGHSH and LQKENI. The CDR3 covers 15 residues. The V gene lost 2 bases and the J gene lost 1 base, with 11 bases spanning the gap. The CDR3 spells CASSPNVLGNTEAFF. Written as DNA, the CDR3 is TGTGCCAGCTCACCAAATGTCCTAGGGAACACTGAAGCTTTCTTT.

This clonotype occurred many times. V usage is TRBV2 and J usage is TRBJ2-5, with TRBD1 as a possible D gene (5 bases). This CDR3 has 12 residues. V was cut by 6 bases and J by 4 bases, with 9 bases left in between. CDR1 and CDR2 from the germline V gene are SNHLY and FYNNEI. DNA of the CDR3: TGTGCCAGCAGGGACATCCGAGAGACCCAGTACTTC. Translation gives CASRDIRETQYF. The full variable domain, in which reference TRBV2 and TRBJ2-5 provide the parts outside the CDR3, is EPEVTQTPSHQVTQMGQEVILRCVPISNHLYFYWYRQILGQKVEFLVSFYNNEISEKSEIFDDQFSVERPDGSNFTLKIRSTKLEDSAMYFCASRDIRETQYFGPGTRLLVL.

The table lists this clonotype with many counts. The chain employs TRBV3-1 and TRBJ2-2; D could derive from TRBD1 or TRBD2 (5 bases each). The CDR3 consists of 14 residues. The germline CDR1 and CDR2 sequences are LGHDT and YNNKEL (reference sequence). Deletions cut 7 bases from V and 2 bases from J, with 11 bases between. The CDR3 sequence: CASNWGYNTGELFF. The CDR3 nucleotides are TGTGCCAGCAACTGGGGGTATAACACCGGGGAGCTGTTTTTT.

For this clonotype: This sequence may be a read error, since a much larger clone differs from it by one base. Here the CDR3 omits its conserved ending phenylalanine or tryptophan, so a read error is the likely source. The chain links TRBV7-8 to TRBJ1-3, with D possibly being TRBD1 (5 bases). Germline V gene sequence: CDR1 SGHVS, CDR2 FQNEAQ. The CDR3 covers 17 residues. The ends were cut back, 5 bases at V and 0 bases at J, with 17 bases in the middle. In DNA form, the CDR3 reads TGTGCCAGCAGCGGGGGGTTAGGTAGCCACTCTGGAAACACCATATATTCT. Protein: CASSGGLGSHSGNTIYS.

This clonotype came up many times. The gene calls are TRBV12-5 and TRBJ2-1; D unclear. This CDR3 region has 14 residues. V dropped 11 bases and J dropped 0 bases, with 14 bases sitting between them. In germline, CDR1 is LGHNT, CDR2 FRNRAP. The CDR3 DNA follows: TGTGCTGCCTACGACGGAAGCTCCTACAATGAGCAGTTCTTC. Its protein product is CAAYDGSSYNEQFF.

There are many counts of this clonotype. The chain couples TRBV6-5 to TRBJ1-5; unclear D gene. This CDR3 has 11 residues. The V and J ends lost 4 bases and 11 bases respectively, with 9 bases between them. Germline V gene sequence: CDR1 MNHEY, CDR2 SVGAGI. CDR3 sequence: CASSSGSAQHF. The CDR3 DNA follows: TGTGCCAGCAGTTCCGGTTCGGCCCAGCATTTT.

This clonotype was counted many times. J is TRBJ1-2 and V is TRBV29-1; no clear D gene. The CDR3 has 11 amino acids. Between the trimmed V and J ends, which lost 4 bases and 4 bases, there was a span of 7 bases. Germline assignment: CDR1 SQVTM and CDR2 ANQGSEA. Written as DNA, the CDR3 is TGCAGCGTTGTGCTGTCCTATGGCTACACCTTC. It is translated as CSVVLSYGYTF.

In regard to this clonotype: In this CDR3 the conserved last residue, phenylalanine or tryptophan, is missing, so a read error is likely. The gene calls are TRBV6-2 or TRBV6-3 and TRBJ2-7; unclear D gene. V dropped 5 bases and J dropped 6 bases, with 5 bases sitting between them. Germline CDR1 reads MNHEY; CDR2 reads SVGEGT. This CDR3 contains 10 residues. CDR3 sequence (DNA): TGTGCCAGCAGTCGAGGCGAGCAGTACCTC. Translation gives CASSRGEQYL.

At least ten counts were recorded for this clonotype. V gene TRBV7-9 combines with J gene TRBJ1-6; D is uncertain. V was trimmed by 5 bases and J by 5 bases, leaving 16 bases between them. Germline lookup yields CDR1 SEHNR and CDR2 FQNEAQ (reference sequence). The CDR3 loop spans 16 amino acids. CDR3 sequence (DNA): TGTGCCAGCAGCGAGCCGACTAGACCTAATAATTCACCCCTCCACTTT. This translates into CASSEPTRPNNSPLHF. Complete variable domain (other parts from reference TRBV7-9 and TRBJ1-6): DTGVSQNPRHKITKRGQNVTFRCDPISEHNRLYWYRQTLGQGPEFLTYFQNEAQLEKSRLLSDRFSAERPKGSFSTLEIQRTEQGDSAMYLCASSEPTRPNNSPLHFGNGTRLTVT.

This clonotype occurred many times. CDR3 bases: TGTGCCAGCAGTCGCGGACATCTTAACTCTGGAAACACCATATATTTT. This translates into CASSRGHLNSGNTIYF. The chain has TRBV27 and TRBJ1-3, with D perhaps matching TRBD1 (5 bases). The CDR3 is 16 residues long. In germline, CDR1 is MNHEY, CDR2 SMNVEV (reference sequence). V dropped 5 bases and J dropped 0 bases, with 14 bases sitting between them.

This clonotype was observed at least ten times. The V and J genes are TRBV18 and TRBJ2-7; unclear D gene. The germline V and J ends were trimmed by 3 bases and 7 bases, with 16 bases remaining between them. Germline-derived CDR1 and CDR2 are KGHSH and LQKENI. CDR3 length equals 14 residues. The CDR3 DNA reads TGTGCCAGCTCACCCTGGGCGGCCTCGGGTGAGCAGTACTTC. Residues: CASSPWAASGEQYF.

This clonotype appeared many times. The gene calls are TRBV6-5 and TRBJ1-2; 7 bases match TRBD1. This CDR3 region has 13 residues. CDR1 is MNHEY, CDR2 SVGAGI, per germline. Trimming removed 4 bases from V and 3 bases from J; junction bases left unmatched: 2. CDR3 region: CASSFGTDYGYTF. In DNA, the CDR3 is TGTGCCAGCAGTTTCGGGACAGACTATGGCTACACCTTC.

At least ten counts were recorded for this clonotype. The chain has TRBV29-1 and TRBJ2-3; 10 bases agree with TRBD2. The CDR3 contains 14 residues. CDR1 and CDR2 from the germline V gene are SQVTM and ANQGSEA. V lost 7 bases and J lost 2; bases outside the gene matches: 6. The CDR3 DNA reads as TGCAGCGCCAGTAGCGGGAGGCTCACAGATACGCAGTATTTT. It yields the protein CSASSGRLTDTQYF.

This clonotype has a count of ten or more. The V gene is TRBV24-1, the J gene TRBJ2-2; D possibly corresponds to TRBD2 (7 bases). This CDR3 has 16 amino acids. V gave up 4 bases and J gave up 2 bases, with 13 bases separating them. Looked up from germline, CDR1 is KGHDR and CDR2 is SFDVKD. The CDR3 region is CATSETGRGNTGELFF. The CDR3 region has the DNA TGTGCCACCAGTGAAACAGGGAGGGGTAACACCGGGGAGCTGTTTTTT.

This clonotype appeared a few times. The V gene is TRBV14, the J gene TRBJ1-2; no reliable D call. Germline V gives CDR1 SGHDN, CDR2 FVKESK. V lost 3 bases to trimming and J lost 13 bases, with 15 bases between them. The CDR3 runs to 12 residues. The CDR3 region has the DNA TGTGCCAGCAGCCATTTGTCCCGCGCAGCCACCTTC. This sequence encodes CASSHLSRAATF. Supplemented by reference TRBV14 and TRBJ1-2, the full variable domain reads EAGVTQFPSHSVIEKGQTVTLRCDPISGHDNLYWYRRVMGKEIKFLLHFVKESKQDESGMPNNRFLAERTGGTYSTLKVQPAELEDSGVYFCASSHLSRAATFGSGTRLTVV.

With regard to this clonotype: Given a much more abundant clone one base away, this may be a read error. The chain couples TRBV7-9 to TRBJ2-5, with D possibly TRBD2 on 6 matching bases. This CDR3 spans 14 amino acids. Germline CDR1 SEHNR, CDR2 FQNEAQ (reference sequence). V was pared by 1 base and J by 4 bases, with 10 bases between. CDR3 nucleotide sequence: TGTGCCAGCAGCTTAGTAGGACTAAGAGAGACCCAGTACTTC. Its protein is CASSLVGLRETQYF.

In regard to this clonotype: It differs at one base from a far larger clone, so likely a read error. This chain uses TRBV7-3 with TRBJ2-1; 13 nucleotides align to TRBD2. Losses at the gene ends were 8 bases for V and 6 bases for J; bases not matched to a gene: 7. The CDR3 has 15 residues. Looked up from germline, CDR1 is SGHTA and CDR2 is FQGTGA. In nucleotides, the CDR3 is TGTGCCAGCGGGTCACGACTAGCGGGAGGCAATGAGCAGTTCTTC. This gives the protein CASGSRLAGGNEQFF.

CDR3 in amino acids: CASSKRAGLGDQPQHF. For the CDR3, the DNA is TGTGCCAGCAGCAAAAGGGCGGGACTAGGAGATCAGCCCCAGCATTTT. The chain links TRBV3-1 to TRBJ1-5; D is possibly TRBD1 (5 bases). V lost 5 bases and J 5 bases, leaving 19 bases between the germline ends. Germline loops: CDR1 LGHDT, CDR2 YNNKEL (reference sequence). This CDR3 contains 16 residues.

This clonotype was seen ten or more times. The genes are TRBV9 and TRBJ2-5; D gene unclear. CDR1 is SGDLS, CDR2 YYNGEE, per germline. The CDR3 is 15 residues long. V lost 0 bases to trimming and J lost 1 base, with 10 bases between them. CDR3 DNA sequence: TGTGCCAGCAGCGTAGGATGGCGGTCCCAAGAGACCCAGTACTTC. This gives the protein CASSVGWRSQETQYF.

Comments on this clonotype: Being one base from a much bigger clone, this may be a read error. V gene TRBV4-2 combines with J gene TRBJ2-7; 8 positions agree with TRBD2. Germline V gene data show CDR1 as LGHNA and CDR2 as YNFKEQ. The CDR3 extends over 18 amino acids. Trimming at V came to 1 base and at J to 2 bases, leaving 13 bases not matched to a gene. The DNA for the CDR3 is TGTGCCAGCAGCCAAGTTATACCGGGACTAGGAGAAACCTACGAGCAGTACTTC. This codes for CASSQVIPGLGETYEQYF.

With regard to this clonotype: A much larger clonotype is one base distant, so this may be a read error. The genes are TRBV7-9 and TRBJ2-1, with D perhaps matching TRBD2 (6 bases). V lost 8 bases and J 12 bases, leaving 14 bases between the germline ends. This CDR3 region has 11 residues. Germline V lookup: CDR1 SEHNR, CDR2 FQNEAQ (reference sequence). CDR3 loop: CASPRDDVQFF. The CDR3 nucleotides are TGTGCCAGCCCGCGGGACGATGTGCAGTTCTTC.

This clonotype was seen many times. The chain recombines TRBV6-2 or TRBV6-3 with TRBJ2-3; 10 nucleotides agree with TRBD2. Germline CDR1 is MNHEY and CDR2 is SVGEGT. This CDR3 is 15 amino acids long. The junction had 7 bases not matched to a gene; V was cut back by 6 bases and J by 4 bases. The CDR3 sequence is CASSPAGGRADTQYF. The CDR3 nucleotides are TGTGCCAGCAGCCCAGCGGGAGGGCGAGCAGATACGCAGTATTTT.